A selection of T cell receptor beta chains follows, all from one sample in a study of T cell responses to AZD1222 COVID-19 vaccine. The repertoire was sequenced with immunoSEQ multiplex PCR; TCRdb's copy has only in-frame clones and lacks some. Of 130,000 to 150,000 clones in the sample, 80% to 90% are singletons; the top ten hold around 1.6%. This specimen was peripheral blood, taken on day 0 of AZD1222 vaccination. The receptors derive from an adult in good health. CDR3s include the opening cysteine and the closing phenylalanine or tryptophan. A D gene is named only where the DNA matches it firmly. Clone size is given for some rows only: seen once, a few or many times, or a class if the clone is expanded.

TRBV3-1/TRBV3-2	.	TRBJ1-6	.	TGTGCCAGCAGCCCACAGTATTCAGGATCACCCCTCCACTTT	CASSPQYSGSPLHF
TRBV15	.	TRBJ1-1	.	TGTGCCACCAGCAGAGATGCTAAAGGAGACACTGAAGCTTTCTTT	CATSRDAKGDTEAFF
TRBV30	.	TRBJ1-2	TRBD1	TGTGCCTGGAGTGCCCGGGACAGGGGCTATGGCTACACCTTC	CAWSARDRGYGYTF
TRBV5-1	.	TRBJ2-7	TRBD1	TGCGCCAGCAGCCCGGAGGGCGACAGGGGGAAGTACTTC	CASSPEGDRGKYF
TRBV15	.	TRBJ1-5	.	TGTGCCACCAGCAGAAAGACAGGAAGTAGCAATCAGCCCCAGCATTTT	CATSRKTGSSNQPQHF
TRBV2	.	TRBJ1-5	TRBD1	TGTGCCAGCAGACTGACAGGGGGCGGAAATCAGCCCCAGCATTTT	CASRLTGGGNQPQHF
TRBV5-1	once	TRBJ2-3	TRBD2	TGCGCCAGCAGCTTGGTACTAGCGGGACGGGGCACAGATACGCAGTATTTT	CASSLVLAGRGTDTQYF
TRBV28	few	TRBJ2-7	TRBD1	TGTGCCAGCAGGAGGGGGACAGCTGCCTACGAGCAGTACTTC	CASRRGTAAYEQYF
TRBV24-1	.	TRBJ2-3	.	TGTGCCACCAGTGTGTTTAGCGGAAACACAGATACGCAGTATTTT	CATSVFSGNTDTQYF
TRBV7-9	.	TRBJ2-7	.	TGTGCCAGCAGCTTCGGGCGGTCGCAGAAATACGAGCAGTACTTC	CASSFGRSQKYEQYF
TRBV7-3	.	TRBJ2-6	TRBD2	TGTGCCAGCAGCTTACCAGGACTAGCGGGAGTCTCTGGGGCCAACGTCCTGACTTTC	CASSLPGLAGVSGANVLTF
TRBV9	.	TRBJ2-5	.	TGTGCCAGCAGCGCCCCCGGGACACAAGAGACCCAGTACTTC	CASSAPGTQETQYF
TRBV10-2	.	TRBJ2-7	TRBD2	TGCGCCAGCAGTGATAAACTAGCGGGGGTCTCCTACGAGCAGTACTTC	CASSDKLAGVSYEQYF
TRBV28	once	TRBJ1-1	.	TGTGCCAGCAGTCCCTTAAGGGGCAATTCGAACACTGAAGCTTTCTTT	CASSPLRGNSNTEAFF
TRBV30	.	TRBJ2-2	.	TGTGCCTGTGAAAACCCCGGGGAGCTGTTTTTT	CACENPGELFF
TRBV28	.	TRBJ1-5	TRBD1	TGTGCCAGCAGCCCTCACAGGGGAGGCCTTGGCCAGCCCCAGCATTTT	CASSPHRGGLGQPQHF
TRBV4-1	.	TRBJ1-5	TRBD1	TGCGCCAGCAGCCAGGCGGGAGGACAGGGGAATCAGCCCCAGCATTTT	CASSQAGGQGNQPQHF
TRBV5-6	.	TRBJ2-6	TRBD1	TGTGCCAGCGCCGCCGGGACAGGACTCTCTGGGGCCAACGTCCTGACTTTC	CASAAGTGLSGANVLTF
TRBV9	.	TRBJ1-2	TRBD1	TGTGCCAGCAGCGTAGGACAGGGGGCACGTGGCTACACCTTC	CASSVGQGARGYTF
TRBV5-5	once	TRBJ2-7	TRBD2	TGTGCCAGCAGCGGGGGCCTAGCGGGAGGACCTCTCGAGCAGTACTTC	CASSGGLAGGPLEQYF
TRBV19	.	TRBJ2-1	TRBD1	TGTGCCAGTAACGACAGGGGGCTCGATGAGCAGTTCTTC	CASNDRGLDEQFF
TRBV2	.	TRBJ2-1	TRBD2	TGTGCCAGCAGTTCCTTAGCGGGAGCAAACTACAATGAGCAGTTCTTC	CASSSLAGANYNEQFF
TRBV6-5	.	TRBJ1-3	TRBD1	TGTGCCAGCAGTTCGACCGGGACAGGAGATAGAAACACCATATATTTT	CASSSTGTGDRNTIYF
TRBV27	.	TRBJ1-2	TRBD1	TGTGCCAGCAGTTTACGCCGGACAGGGGAACATGGCTACACCTTC	CASSLRRTGEHGYTF
TRBV7-9	few	TRBJ2-7	TRBD1	TGTGCCAGCAGCGCAAAGACAGGGGCCCGCTCCTACGAGCAGTACTTC	CASSAKTGARSYEQYF
TRBV10-1	.	TRBJ2-1	TRBD2	TGCGCCAGCAGGATTAAGGGCGGGGGGATATCCTACAATGAGCAGTTCTTC	CASRIKGGGISYNEQFF
TRBV15	.	TRBJ2-7	.	TGTGCCACCAGCAGAGATACGGCGCCGTCCTACGAGCAGTACTTC	CATSRDTAPSYEQYF
TRBV28	.	TRBJ2-7	.	TGTGCCAGCAAGAGGACGTTGGTCTACGAGCAGTACTTC	CASKRTLVYEQYF
TRBV15	.	TRBJ1-4	TRBD1	TGTGCCACCAGCAGCTGGACAGGGGGAATGGGGGCTAATGAAAAACTGTTTTTT	CATSSWTGGMGANEKLFF
TRBV18	.	TRBJ1-3	TRBD1	TGTGCCAGCTCACCGCGGACAGGCAGGAACTCTGGAAACACCATATATTTT	CASSPRTGRNSGNTIYF
TRBV7-2	.	TRBJ1-1	.	TGTGCCAGTGTGGCGGGGGCAAGGAACACTGAAGCTTTCTTT	CASVAGARNTEAFF
TRBV3-1/TRBV3-2	.	TRBJ2-2	.	TGTGCCAGCAGCCAAGGAAAGTCAGGGGTCGGGGCGAACACCGGGGAGCTGTTTTTT	CASSQGKSGVGANTGELFF
TRBV3-1/TRBV3-2	.	TRBJ1-4	.	TGTGCCAGCAGCCAAGGGACCGAAAAACTGTTTTTT	CASSQGTEKLFF
TRBV28	.	TRBJ2-4	.	TGTGCCAGCAGTCCAAAAAGGGTACTCAAAAACATTCAGTACTTC	CASSPKRVLKNIQYF
TRBV7-2	.	TRBJ2-3	.	TGTGCCAGCAGCTTAATTGGTCTCCGGAGATCCACAGATACGCAGTATTTT	CASSLIGLRRSTDTQYF
TRBV5-4	.	TRBJ2-7	.	TGTGCCAGCAGCTCCCCAACTCTTGTCTCCTACGAGCAGTACTTC	CASSSPTLVSYEQYF
TRBV3-1/TRBV3-2	.	TRBJ2-7	.	TGTGCCAGCAGCCTCGGCCTAGGCCCATACGAGCAGTACTTC	CASSLGLGPYEQYF
TRBV18	.	TRBJ1-2	.	TGTGCCAGCTCACCCCCGGGGTACTATGGCTACACCTTC	CASSPPGYYGYTF
TRBV7-9	.	TRBJ2-3	TRBD2	TGTGCCAGCAGGAGCGGGGGGGGAACAGATACGCAGTATTTT	CASRSGGGTDTQYF
TRBV27	.	TRBJ2-2	.	TGTGCCAGCAGTTTAGGTCCCCGCGGGGCGAACGCCGGGGAGCTGTTTTTT	CASSLGPRGANAGELFF
TRBV2	.	TRBJ1-1	.	TGTGCCGGAAAGATCTCCCCCTCGAACACTGAAGCTTTCTTT	CAGKISPSNTEAFF